The rows below give T cell receptor beta chains drawn from one sample of a study of OX40 agonist ivuxolimab in advanced cancers. The method was immunoSEQ multiplex PCR; TCRdb's version includes in-frame clones alone and lacks a portion of them. Altogether around 65,000 clones are present, around 92% being singletons, with the ten largest covering about an eighth. The sample consisted of CD4+ or CD8+ T cells sorted from blood, taken in a trial of the OX40 agonist ivuxolimab. The receptors were gathered from an adult with an advanced solid tumor such as melanoma, head and neck, liver or kidney cancer. The CDR3 runs from the conserved cysteine through the conserved F or W. The D gene is left open where the match is weak. Expanded clones get a size class; other rows say once, few or many, or leave the size out.

>TRBD1|.|TRBV4-1|TRBJ1-2
CASSDRGRGYGYTF
TGCGCCAGCAGCGACAGGGGGCGCGGGTATGGCTACACCTTC
>.|.|TRBV2|TRBJ1-5
CASKAPGEVGNQPQHF
TGTGCCAGCAAGGCCCCCGGGGAGGTAGGCAATCAGCCCCAGCATTTT
>.|.|TRBV27|TRBJ1-5
CASSQQGGNQPQHF
TGTGCCAGCAGTCAACAGGGAGGGAATCAGCCCCAGCATTTT
>.|.|TRBV27|TRBJ2-1
CASSLDAYNEQFF
TGTGCCAGCAGTTTGGACGCTTACAATGAGCAGTTCTTC
>.|.|TRBV10-3|TRBJ2-1
CAISIAENSYNEQFF
TGTGCCATCAGCATAGCGGAAAACTCCTACAATGAGCAGTTCTTC
>.|.|TRBV10-2|TRBJ2-7
CASSEWGPGEQYF
TGCGCCAGCAGTGAGTGGGGACCGGGGGAGCAGTACTTC
>.|.|TRBV5-4|TRBJ2-7
CASSLAIVTGPYEQYF
TGTGCCAGCAGCTTGGCCATCGTAACGGGACCCTACGAGCAGTACTTC
>.|.|TRBV7-6|TRBJ2-5
CASSFQGERETQYF
TGTGCCAGCAGCTTCCAGGGAGAGCGGGAGACCCAGTACTTC
>.|.|TRBV27|TRBJ2-7
CASSLLYREGAYEQYF
TGTGCCAGCAGTTTACTCTACAGGGAAGGAGCCTACGAGCAGTACTTC
>TRBD2|.|TRBV19|TRBJ2-7
CASSIGTSGPTYEQYF
TGTGCCAGTAGTATAGGGACTAGCGGTCCTACCTACGAGCAGTACTTC
>TRBD1|.|TRBV27|TRBJ2-7
CASRFGTGGYEQYF
TGTGCCAGCAGATTCGGGACAGGGGGCTACGAGCAGTACTTC
>TRBD1|.|TRBV14|TRBJ1-1
CASSQGQGFTEAFF
TGTGCCAGCAGCCAAGGACAGGGGTTCACTGAAGCTTTCTTT
>TRBD1|.|TRBV9|TRBJ2-6
CASSVDRTGGPGANVLTF
TGTGCCAGCAGCGTAGACAGGACAGGGGGCCCAGGGGCCAACGTCCTGACTTTC
>.|.|TRBV19|TRBJ2-7
CASSIDRQTDEQYF
TGTGCCAGTAGTATAGATCGTCAGACGGACGAGCAGTACTTC
>.|.|TRBV5-1|TRBJ1-4
CASSLGQATNEKLFF
TGCGCCAGCAGCTTGGGACAGGCAACTAATGAAAAACTGTTTTTT
>.|.|TRBV5-6|TRBJ2-3
CASSTRSSTDTQYF
TGTGCCAGCAGCACACGGAGTAGCACAGATACGCAGTATTTT
>.|once|TRBV4-3|TRBJ1-1
CASSQDWTSNTEAFF
TGCGCCAGCAGCCAAGACTGGACATCGAACACTGAAGCTTTCTTT
>.|once|TRBV7-9|TRBJ1-3
CASTPGGKDTIYF
TGTGCCAGCACGCCCGGAGGGAAAGACACCATATATTTT
>.|.|TRBV6-6|TRBJ1-2
CASSSTGSYGYTF
TGTGCCAGCAGTTCGACGGGGAGCTATGGCTACACCTTC
>.|.|TRBV2|TRBJ2-7
CASSDPWDTAYEQYF
TGTGCCAGCAGTGATCCATGGGACACTGCCTACGAGCAGTACTTC
>TRBD2|.|TRBV13|TRBJ2-1
CASSPSRGGEQFF
TGTGCCAGCAGCCCCTCTCGGGGGGGTGAGCAGTTCTTC
>.|.|TRBV2|TRBJ1-4
CASSGGPNEKLFF
TGTGCCAGCAGCGGGGGGCCGAATGAAAAACTGTTTTTT
>.|once|TRBV29-1|TRBJ2-7
CSVEDINSYEQYF
TGCAGCGTTGAAGATATAAATTCCTACGAGCAGTACTTC
>.|.|TRBV7-9|TRBJ1-1
CASSALWEAFF
TGTGCCAGCAGTGCGCTCTGGGAAGCTTTCTTT
>TRBD1|.|TRBV6-5|TRBJ2-7
CASSSRGRISSEQYF
TGTGCCAGCAGTAGCAGGGGGCGAATATCTAGCGAGCAGTACTTC
>.|.|TRBV9|TRBJ2-2
CASSGWDLPGELFF
TGTGCCAGCAGCGGGTGGGATTTACCCGGGGAGCTGTTTTTT
>TRBD1|.|TRBV5-1|TRBJ2-7
CASSEVDRGYEQYF
TGCGCCAGCAGCGAAGTAGACAGGGGCTACGAGCAGTACTTC
>.|.|TRBV30|TRBJ2-1
CACRLRGGEQFF
TGTGCCTGCCGACTCAGGGGAGGTGAGCAGTTCTTC
>TRBD2|.|TRBV27|TRBJ2-3
CASSLGTSGTLDTQYF
TGTGCCAGCAGTCTCGGGACTAGCGGGACGTTGGATACGCAGTATTTT
>.|.|TRBV27|TRBJ1-1
CASSLGQHTEAFF
TGTGCCAGCAGTTTAGGGCAGCACACTGAAGCTTTCTTT
>.|.|TRBV5-6|TRBJ2-6
CASGAGSGANVLTF
TGTGCCAGCGGCGCAGGGAGTGGGGCCAACGTCCTGACTTTC
>.|.|TRBV7-2|TRBJ2-1
CASSSLTGGLRDEQFF
TGTGCCAGCAGCTCCCTCACCGGGGGCCTCAGGGATGAGCAGTTCTTC
>TRBD1|.|TRBV29-1|TRBJ2-1
CSVNLGQGSYNEQFF
TGCAGCGTTAACTTAGGACAGGGCTCCTACAATGAGCAGTTCTTC
>TRBD1|once|TRBV19|TRBJ1-3
CASSYGQGYSTIYF
TGTGCCAGTAGTTATGGACAGGGATATTCCACCATATATTTT
>TRBD1|.|TRBV6-5|TRBJ1-3
CASSYGGQNSGNTIYF
TGTGCCAGCAGTTACGGGGGACAGAACTCTGGAAACACCATATATTTT
>TRBD2|.|TRBV5-4|TRBJ2-1
CASSLDRLAGTYNEQFF
TGTGCCAGCAGCTTGGACAGGCTAGCGGGGACCTACAATGAGCAGTTCTTC
>.|.|TRBV13|TRBJ1-6
CASSQTGSPLHF
TGTGCCAGCAGTCAGACAGGTTCACCCCTCCACTTT
>TRBD2|.|TRBV27|TRBJ2-3
CASSPRLAGPPDTQYF
TGTGCCAGCAGTCCAAGACTAGCGGGCCCCCCAGATACGCAGTATTTT
>TRBD1|.|TRBV6-5|TRBJ1-1
CASSFRQGIVNTEAFF
TGTGCCAGCAGTTTCCGACAGGGCATCGTAAACACTGAAGCTTTCTTT
>.|.|TRBV7-3|TRBJ2-5
CASSLTGGVETQYF
TGTGCCAGCAGCTTAACGGGTGGGGTCGAGACCCAGTACTTC
>TRBD2|.|TRBV15|TRBJ2-7
CATSGLAASSYEQYF
TGTGCCACCAGCGGCCTAGCGGCAAGCTCCTACGAGCAGTACTTC
>TRBD1|.|TRBV6-5|TRBJ1-2
CASRYRDRGLVRYTF
TGTGCCAGCAGGTACCGGGACAGGGGACTAGTCCGCTACACCTTC
>.|.|TRBV19|TRBJ1-5
CASSPRGQPQHF
TGTGCCAGTAGTCCCAGGGGCCAGCCCCAGCATTTT
>TRBD2|.|TRBV4-1|TRBJ2-7
CASSLAGGASSYEQYF
TGCGCCAGCAGCCTAGCGGGGGGGGCGAGCTCCTACGAGCAGTACTTC